The rows below give T cell receptor beta chains drawn from one sample of a study of control samples from healthy donors and cancer patients. Assay used: immunoSEQ multiplex PCR; TCRdb lists only in-frame clones, some missing. The table has about 89,000 clones, over 75% seen once; the top ten hold roughly 2%. Sequencing was done on a sample of blood. The receptors derive from a woman between 35 and 50 years old in good health. The CDR3 runs from the conserved cysteine through the conserved F or W. Each record gives: clone size, D gene, J gene, V gene, CDR3 protein, CDR3 DNA. D genes are given only for firm matches. Part of the rows lack a size; the others show once, few, many or a class for expanded clones.

size: -; D: TRBD2; J: TRBJ2-1; V: TRBV13; CDR3: CASRPPGGTYNEQFF; DNA: TGTGCCAGCAGACCACCGGGGGGGACCTACAATGAGCAGTTCTTC
size: -; D: TRBD2; J: TRBJ2-1; V: TRBV7-3; CDR3: CASSLSGGPYNEQFF; DNA: TGTGCCAGCAGCCTTAGCGGGGGGCCCTACAATGAGCAGTTCTTC
size: -; D: -; J: TRBJ2-7; V: TRBV6-2/TRBV6-3; CDR3: CASSYSSRVHEQYF; DNA: TGTGCCAGCAGTTACTCGTCCAGGGTCCACGAGCAGTACTTC
size: -; D: -; J: TRBJ1-4; V: TRBV29-1; CDR3: CSVSLEREKLFF; DNA: TGCAGCGTTTCGTTAGAGCGTGAAAAACTGTTTTTT
size: -; D: TRBD2; J: TRBJ2-3; V: TRBV4-3; CDR3: CASSPFGLAGGQDTQYF; DNA: TGCGCCAGCAGCCCTTTCGGACTAGCGGGGGGGCAAGATACGCAGTATTTT
size: -; D: -; J: TRBJ1-3; V: TRBV19; CDR3: CASSISGGSGNTIYF; DNA: TGTGCCAGTAGTATATCGGGCGGCTCTGGAAACACCATATATTTT
size: once; D: TRBD2; J: TRBJ2-3; V: TRBV10-3; CDR3: CAISGRGLAVRTDTQYF; DNA: TGTGCCATCAGTGGTCGGGGACTAGCGGTTCGCACAGATACGCAGTATTTT
size: -; D: TRBD1; J: TRBJ1-2; V: TRBV5-6; CDR3: CASRPRQGAYGYTF; DNA: TGTGCCAGCAGACCGAGACAGGGGGCCTATGGCTACACCTTC
size: -; D: -; J: TRBJ2-1; V: TRBV3-1/TRBV3-2; CDR3: CASRPIADDNEQFF; DNA: TGTGCCAGCAGGCCTATAGCGGACGACAATGAGCAGTTCTTC
size: -; D: -; J: TRBJ2-3; V: TRBV7-2; CDR3: CASSPSLLETDTQYF; DNA: TGTGCCAGCAGCCCTTCCCTCCTTGAGACAGATACGCAGTATTTT
size: -; D: TRBD2; J: TRBJ2-5; V: TRBV5-6; CDR3: CASSGGLAGEETQYF; DNA: TGTGCCAGCAGCGGGGGACTAGCGGGGGAAGAGACCCAGTACTTC
size: few; D: -; J: TRBJ2-3; V: TRBV18; CDR3: CASSPSYTSTDTQYF; DNA: TGTGCCAGCTCACCCTCATACACCTCCACAGATACGCAGTATTTT
size: -; D: -; J: TRBJ1-1; V: TRBV18; CDR3: CASSPPRGDTEAFF; DNA: TGTGCCAGCTCACCACCAAGGGGGGACACTGAAGCTTTCTTT
size: few; D: -; J: TRBJ1-1; V: TRBV19; CDR3: CASGNRVVSFF; DNA: TGTGCCAGTGGGAACAGGGTGGTGTCTTTCTTT
size: few; D: TRBD2; J: TRBJ2-5; V: TRBV4-3; CDR3: CASSQVKSSGAQETQYF; DNA: TGCGCCAGCAGCCAAGTGAAGAGTAGCGGGGCCCAAGAGACCCAGTACTTC
size: -; D: TRBD2; J: TRBJ2-1; V: TRBV7-2; CDR3: CASRLRGGRNNEQFF; DNA: TGTGCCAGCAGGCTCCGGGGGGGCAGGAACAATGAGCAGTTCTTC
size: -; D: TRBD1; J: TRBJ2-1; V: TRBV6-1; CDR3: CASSETGGDGQFF; DNA: TGTGCCAGCAGTGAGACAGGGGGCGATGGGCAGTTCTTC
size: -; D: -; J: TRBJ1-4; V: TRBV4-1; CDR3: CASSQDWTEPTNEKLFF; DNA: TGCGCCAGCAGCCAAGATTGGACAGAACCAACTAATGAAAAACTGTTTTTT
size: -; D: -; J: TRBJ1-1; V: TRBV4-2; CDR3: CASSDAGTANTEAFF; DNA: TGTGCCAGCAGCGACGCGGGGACTGCCAACACTGAAGCTTTCTTT
size: few; D: TRBD2; J: TRBJ2-3; V: TRBV18; CDR3: CASSPPTSGGRGGDTQYF; DNA: TGTGCCAGCTCACCACCAACTAGCGGGGGACGAGGTGGAGATACGCAGTATTTT
size: -; D: -; J: TRBJ1-2; V: TRBV6-6; CDR3: CASSDSGPYGYTF; DNA: TGTGCCAGCAGTGACAGCGGGCCCTATGGCTACACCTTC
size: -; D: TRBD1; J: TRBJ2-7; V: TRBV6-2/TRBV6-3; CDR3: CASSSTRQGISEQYF; DNA: TGTGCCAGCAGTTCTACGAGACAGGGAATATCCGAGCAGTACTTC
size: -; D: -; J: TRBJ1-1; V: TRBV6-5; CDR3: CASSSQGLYMNTEAFF; DNA: TGTGCCAGCAGTTCTCAGGGGCTGTACATGAACACTGAAGCTTTCTTT
size: -; D: -; J: TRBJ2-3; V: TRBV12-3/TRBV12-4; CDR3: CASSRPTDTQYF; DNA: TGTGCCAGCAGCCGACCCACAGATACGCAGTATTTT
size: -; D: -; J: TRBJ2-7; V: TRBV6-6; CDR3: CASSPTRGEYHEQYF; DNA: TGTGCCAGCAGTCCGACCCGAGGGGAATACCACGAGCAGTACTTC
size: -; D: -; J: TRBJ1-6; V: TRBV5-1; CDR3: CASSLGQVDSPLHF; DNA: TGCGCCAGCAGCTTGGGACAAGTCGATTCACCCCTCCACTTT